These 30 T cell receptor beta chains were sequenced from one sample in a study of cytomegalovirus exposure and HLA in healthy donors. PCR primers comprised 60 Vbeta and 13 Jbeta primers. Sequencing was performed with immunoSEQ multiplex PCR; in TCRdb, only in-frame clones are kept and a portion is missing. The data hold around 72,000 clones, with 65% to 70% observed a single time. Sequencing used PBMCs. Receptors were obtained from a man in his forties or fifties in good health and CMV-seropositive.

The rearrangement joins TRBV28 to TRBJ2-2; no firm D call. The CDR3 covers 15 residues. Germline loops: CDR1 MDHEN, CDR2 SYDVKM. V lost 0 bases and J lost 1, with 6 bases in between. As DNA, the CDR3 is TGTGCCAGCAGTTTATGGACACAGAACACCGGGGAGCTGTTTTTT. It yields the protein CASSLWTQNTGELFF.

This clone was detected a few times. J is TRBJ1-1 and V is TRBV28; D remains unclear. Germline values: CDR1 MDHEN, CDR2 SYDVKM. CDR3 length equals 14 residues. Trimming cost V 3 bases and J 0 bases, with 8 bases left between them. CDR3 protein: CASSFSEMNTEAFF. The CDR3 DNA follows: TGTGCCAGCAGTTTCTCCGAGATGAACACTGAAGCTTTCTTT.

V usage is TRBV11-2 and J usage is TRBJ2-1; D perhaps matches TRBD1 (5 bases). V lost 3 bases to trimming and J lost 6 bases, with 18 bases between them. The germline V gene encodes CDR1 SGHAT and CDR2 FQNNGV. The CDR3 sequence is 16 residues long. CDR3 in amino acids: CASSFDWRQGVNEQFF. CDR3 in DNA: TGTGCCAGCAGCTTTGACTGGCGCCAGGGCGTCAATGAGCAGTTCTTC.

This sequence joins TRBV16 and TRBJ1-1; D possibly corresponds to TRBD1 (6 bases). CDR1 and CDR2 (germline): KGHSY, FQNENV. The CDR3 covers 14 residues. Deletions cut 7 bases from V and 4 bases from J, with 16 bases between. The CDR3 region has the DNA TGTGCCAGCAACACCAACGGGGGGGCCACTGAAGCTTTCTTT. This translates into CASNTNGGATEAFF.

This sequence joins TRBV5-1 and TRBJ2-1; 7 bases are shared with TRBD1. CDR3 length: 13 residues. After removal of 2 bases from V and 10 bases from J, the junction contained 6 bases not matched to a gene. Looked up from germline, CDR1 is SGHRS and CDR2 is YFSETQ. The CDR3 DNA reads TGCGCCAGCAGCTTACTACAGGGGTACGAGCAGTTCTTC. Its protein product is CASSLLQGYEQFF.

This chain uses TRBV27 with TRBJ1-3; D uncertain. The germline CDR1 and CDR2 sequences are MNHEY and SMNVEV (reference sequence). The V end was cut by 3 bases, the J end by 0 bases, with 6 bases between. This CDR3 spans 14 amino acids. The CDR3 is CASSFAGSGNTIYF. Written as DNA, the CDR3 is TGTGCCAGCAGTTTCGCCGGCTCTGGAAACACCATATATTTT.

The V gene is TRBV29-1, the J gene TRBJ2-7; unclear D gene. Per the germline V gene, CDR1 is SQVTM and CDR2 is ANQGSEA. The CDR3 length is 11 residues. V lost 0 bases and J 3 bases, leaving 3 bases between the germline ends. CDR3 protein: CSVEDSYEQYF. The DNA of the CDR3 is TGCAGCGTTGAAGACAGCTACGAGCAGTACTTC.

This chain uses TRBV7-2 with TRBJ1-4; TRBD1 aligns across 7 bases. The CDR3 has 14 residues. The junction had 4 bases not matched to a gene; V was cut back by 1 base and J by 8 bases. The germline V gene has CDR1 SGHTA and CDR2 FQGNSA. CDR3 coding DNA: TGTGCCAGCAGCTTAGGGGGACAGCTCGAAAAACTGTTTTTT. It yields the protein CASSLGGQLEKLFF.

The rearrangement links TRBV5-4 to TRBJ2-2; D is possibly TRBD1 (5 bases). Germline loops: CDR1 SGHNT, CDR2 YYREEE (reference sequence). V gave up 4 bases and J gave up 4 bases, with 14 bases separating them. The CDR3 sequence is 15 residues long. The CDR3 here is CASSRDRLVTGELFF. The DNA of the CDR3 is TGTGCCAGCAGCCGAGACAGATTGGTCACCGGGGAGCTGTTTTTT.

This clone has just a few counts. The CDR3, as DNA: TGTGCCAGCAGTGATCCCGGGGGATATCAGCCCCAGCATTTT. It specifies CASSDPGGYQPQHF. The chain joins TRBV2 to TRBJ1-5; TRBD1 might be the D (5 bases). V was pared by 3 bases and J by 5 bases, with 11 bases between. This CDR3 comprises 14 residues. Germline CDR1 SNHLY, CDR2 FYNNEI.

V gene TRBV5-1 combines with J gene TRBJ2-1, with D perhaps TRBD1 (6 bases). The V gene's germline CDR1 is SGHRS and CDR2 YFSETQ. V lost 4 bases and J 4 bases, leaving 12 bases between the germline ends. The CDR3 consists of 14 residues. In nucleotides, the CDR3 is TGCGCCAGCAGCGCGGCCACAGGGTACAATGAGCAGTTCTTC. The encoded protein is CASSAATGYNEQFF.

The chain is built from TRBV6-5 and TRBJ1-1; D unresolved. Germline V gives CDR1 MNHEY, CDR2 SVGAGI. The CDR3 runs 13 residues. The germline V and J ends were trimmed by 8 bases and 7 bases, with 17 bases remaining between them. The CDR3 region is CASSDPGADEAFF. The CDR3 DNA reads TGTGCCAGCTCGGACCCGGGAGCGGATGAAGCTTTCTTT.

V and J are TRBV19 and TRBJ2-4, with 8 bases matching TRBD1. CDR1 and CDR2 (germline): LNHDA, SQIVND (reference sequence). The CDR3 has 13 amino acids. The V and J ends lost 5 bases and 6 bases, in that order; junction bases with no gene match: 3. The CDR3 reads CASSLTGGNIQYF. The CDR3 nucleotides read TGTGCCAGTAGTTTAACAGGGGGAAACATTCAGTACTTC.

This clone has a handful of counts. V gene TRBV6-6 combines with J gene TRBJ2-7; 9 bases match TRBD2. Germline CDR1 is MNHNY and CDR2 is SVGAGI (reference sequence). The CDR3 has 15 residues. The ends lost 7 bases at V and 7 bases at J; junction bases unmatched: 14. CDR3 sequence reads: CASTRFSGGPMEQYF. The CDR3 DNA reads as TGTGCCAGCACCAGATTCAGCGGGGGGCCCATGGAGCAGTACTTC.

The chain carries TRBV27 and TRBJ2-7; a weak D match, TRBD1 (5 bases). The germline V gene encodes CDR1 MNHEY and CDR2 SMNVEV (reference sequence). The V gene lost 0 bases and the J gene lost 3 bases, with 15 bases spanning the gap. The CDR3 contains 16 residues. The CDR3 bases are TGTGCCAGCAGTTTATCAGTAGGGGTACTGGGCTACGAGCAGTACTTC. Translating gives CASSLSVGVLGYEQYF.

CDR3 nucleotide sequence: TGTGCCAGCAGCGGAGCGGGGGGTGGGACCCAGTACTTC. This gives the protein CASSGAGGGTQYF. V is TRBV9 and J is TRBJ2-5, with 9 bases that match TRBD2. The J segment lost 7 bases and the V segment lost 3 bases, leaving 4 bases of the junction unmatched. The germline V gene has CDR1 SGDLS and CDR2 YYNGEE. The CDR3 spans 13 residues. Full variable domain (outside the CDR3, taken from reference TRBV9 and TRBJ2-5): DSGVTQTPKHLITATGQRVTLRCSPRSGDLSVYWYQQSLDQGLQFLIQYYNGEERAKGNILERFSAQQFPDLHSELNLSSLELGDSALYFCASSGAGGGTQYFGPGTRLLVL.

Here the CDR3 reads CASSFGLGGGETQYF. For the CDR3, the DNA is TGTGCCAGCAGCTTTGGACTAGGAGGTGGTGAGACCCAGTACTTC. The V and J genes are TRBV7-3 and TRBJ2-5; 7 positions agree with TRBD2. Unmatched junction bases numbered 9, after V lost 3 bases and J lost 5 bases. The CDR3 is made up of 15 amino acids. Germline-derived CDR1 and CDR2 are SGHTA and FQGTGA.

This sequence joins TRBV5-1 and TRBJ2-2, with D perhaps matching TRBD2 (6 bases). From germline, CDR1 is SGHRS and CDR2 YFSETQ. The germline V and J ends were trimmed by 0 bases and 7 bases, with 10 bases remaining between them. The CDR3 runs 14 residues. CDR3 loop: CASSLGLGGGELFF. For the CDR3, the DNA is TGCGCCAGCAGCTTGGGACTAGGTGGCGGGGAGCTGTTTTTT.

This sequence joins TRBV5-1 and TRBJ2-3; the match to TRBD1 covers 9 bases. V was pared by 3 bases and J by 2 bases, with 7 bases of the junction left unmatched. Germline V gene data show CDR1 as SGHRS and CDR2 as YFSETQ. This CDR3 is built from 16 residues. The CDR3 coding sequence is TGCGCCAGCAGCTCCGACAGGGGGGGACTCACAGATACGCAGTATTTT. Protein product: CASSSDRGGLTDTQYF.

The J gene is TRBJ2-2, the V gene TRBV9, with a tentative D call TRBD1 (6 bases). Trimming cost V 4 bases and J 6 bases, with 13 bases left between them. The length of the CDR3 is 14 residues. The germline V gene has CDR1 SGDLS and CDR2 YYNGEE. The CDR3 spells CASSFAGTSGELFF. In DNA form, the CDR3 reads TGTGCCAGCAGCTTCGCCGGGACATCCGGGGAGCTGTTTTTT. The full variable domain, rest sourced from reference TRBV9 and TRBJ2-2, is DSGVTQTPKHLITATGQRVTLRCSPRSGDLSVYWYQQSLDQGLQFLIQYYNGEERAKGNILERFSAQQFPDLHSELNLSSLELGDSALYFCASSFAGTSGELFFGEGSRLTVL.

The genes are TRBV5-6 and TRBJ1-4, with D maybe TRBD1 (5 bases). This CDR3 has 13 residues. Germline V gene lookup returns CDR1 SGHDT and CDR2 YYEEEE. V lost 0 bases to trimming and J lost 8 bases, with 8 bases between them. The CDR3: CASSLVDTEKLFF. The CDR3 nucleotides are TGTGCCAGCAGCTTGGTGGACACCGAAAAACTGTTTTTT.

The chain carries TRBV4-1 and TRBJ1-4; 8 bases agree with TRBD1. This CDR3 contains 16 residues. Germline CDR1 reads MGHRA; CDR2 reads YSYEKL. Trimming took 0 bases from V and 10 from J; bases not matched to a gene: 10. The CDR3 spells CASSQDPQGAYGKLFF. CDR3 coding DNA: TGCGCCAGCAGCCAAGATCCCCAGGGGGCTTATGGAAAACTGTTTTTT.

The V gene is TRBV7-8, the J gene TRBJ1-5; D not certain. V was pared by 2 bases and J by 0 bases, with 8 bases between. Germline V gene lookup returns CDR1 SGHVS and CDR2 FQNEAQ. This CDR3 comprises 15 residues. The chain's CDR3 is CASSLSAVSNQPQHF. CDR3 sequence (DNA): TGTGCCAGCAGCTTAAGCGCAGTTAGCAATCAGCCCCAGCATTTT.

This chain uses TRBV27 with TRBJ1-6; D is unclear. The CDR3 is 12 residues long. V lost 8 bases and J lost 12, with 14 bases in between. Germline CDR1 reads MNHEY; CDR2 reads SMNVEV (reference sequence). The CDR3 sequence: CASQPFGKPLHF. The DNA of the CDR3 is TGTGCCAGCCAACCCTTCGGTAAACCCCTCCACTTT.

This clone was recorded a few times. V gene TRBV6-1 combines with J gene TRBJ2-7, with a tentative D call TRBD2 (6 bases). This CDR3 is built from 15 residues. Germline CDR1 and CDR2: MNHNS and SASEGT. Trimming shortened V by 5 bases and J by 3 bases, and 17 bases separated the two germline ends. CDR3 amino acids: CASSFQEGGSYEQYF. The CDR3 DNA reads TGTGCCAGCAGTTTTCAGGAGGGAGGAAGCTACGAGCAGTACTTC.

The chain is built from TRBV28 and TRBJ2-7; possible D gene TRBD1, 5 bases. V shed 4 bases and J shed 3 bases, with 10 bases lying between them. CDR3 length: 13 residues. Per the germline V gene, CDR1 is MDHEN and CDR2 is SYDVKM. The CDR3 is CASSSDSVYEQYF. As DNA, the CDR3 is TGTGCCAGCAGTTCCGACAGTGTCTACGAGCAGTACTTC.

As for this clone: Other DNA sequences in this specimen translate into the identical CDR3. This chain connects TRBV20-1 to TRBJ2-5; no clear D. The germline V and J ends were trimmed by 6 bases and 3 bases, with 5 bases remaining between them. Germline V gene sequence: CDR1 DFQATT, CDR2 SNEGSKA (reference sequence). The CDR3 consists of 10 residues. This CDR3 reads CSASEETQYF. The CDR3 bases are TGCAGTGCGAGTGAAGAGACCCAGTACTTC.

The chain couples TRBV2 to TRBJ1-3; a possible D gene is TRBD1 (5 bases). The V and J ends lost 6 bases and 1 base respectively, with 7 bases between them. CDR1 is SNHLY, CDR2 FYNNEI, per germline. The CDR3 covers 13 residues. CDR3 loop: CASRQGSGNTIYF. In DNA form, the CDR3 reads TGTGCCAGCAGGCAGGGATCTGGAAACACCATATATTTT. Filled out from reference TRBV2 and TRBJ1-3, the complete variable domain reads EPEVTQTPSHQVTQMGQEVILRCVPISNHLYFYWYRQILGQKVEFLVSFYNNEISEKSEIFDDQFSVERPDGSNFTLKIRSTKLEDSAMYFCASRQGSGNTIYFGEGSWLTVV.

The rearrangement joins TRBV12-5 to TRBJ2-3, with D perhaps matching TRBD1 (6 bases). The CDR3 sequence is 20 residues long. Germline V gives CDR1 LGHNT, CDR2 FRNRAP. Trimming took off 3 bases at V and 2 bases at J, with 27 bases between the two ends. The CDR3 region is CASGFAPSRAGAPFTDTQYF. The DNA for the CDR3 is TGTGCTAGTGGTTTTGCCCCCTCGCGGGCAGGGGCCCCTTTCACAGATACGCAGTATTTT.

CDR3 loop: CASSDGGRVEQYF. The CDR3 DNA reads as TGTGCCAGTAGTGACGGGGGTCGGGTCGAGCAGTACTTC. The chain links TRBV19 to TRBJ2-5; D is possibly TRBD2 (6 bases). The DNA end favors TRBJ2-7, so the J call may be wrong. Germline CDR1 LNHDA, CDR2 SQIVND (reference sequence). CDR3 length equals 13 residues.